The rows below give T cell receptor beta chains drawn from one sample of a study of T cell repertoires in cytomegalovirus infection. TCRdb ran MiXCR on the reads and lists one entry per CDR3 protein. The sample carries 900,000 to 950,000 distinct CDR3 sequences, more than 25% recorded once. For these receptors, no antigen is known. The source material was cultured CD8+ T cells from PBMCs, sampled from culture after CMV antigen stimulation. Receptors were obtained from a human donor in good health (CMV status not recorded). Some clones in this sample may be carry-over from other donors' samples. Both conserved end residues are part of each CDR3. A D gene is named only where the DNA matches it firmly. Clone size, where shown, is once, few, many, or a class for clones that have expanded.

.,TRBJ2-4,.,TRBV5-1,TGCGCCAGCAGTTACCTTAAGGACAGACTAGTAGGCAAAAACATTCAGTACTTC,CASSYLKDRLVGKNIQYF
.,TRBJ1-2,.,TRBV6-5,TGTGCCAGCATGGTGGGTGCTAACTATGGCTACACCTTC,CASMVGANYGYTF
.,TRBJ1-4,.,TRBV7-9,TGTGCCAGCAGCCGGTTGGCGAGGGGAAATGAAAAACTGTTTTTT,CASSRLARGNEKLFF
few,TRBJ2-2,.,TRBV7-9,TGTGCCAGCAGCTTTGCGCGGGACACCGGGGAGCTGTTTTTT,CASSFARDTGELFF
.,TRBJ2-7,TRBD1,TRBV7-9,TGTGCCAGCAGCTCCCTAAGGGGGCCAGTGCAGTACTTC,CASSSLRGPVQYF
.,TRBJ2-5,TRBD1,TRBV7-4,TGTGCCAACAGCTCCCTATTGACAGGGCCGACGGAGACCCAGTACTTC,CANSSLLTGPTETQYF
.,TRBJ2-2,.,TRBV12-3/TRBV12-4,TGTGTCAGCAGTTTTCTCGTTCGGGGGGCGGTCGGGGAGCTGTTTTTT,CVSSFLVRGAVGELFF
.,TRBJ1-1,.,TRBV7-8,TGTGCCAGCAGCTTGGACAGTTCAATGAACACTGAAGCTTTCTTT,CASSLDSSMNTEAFF
.,TRBJ1-5,.,TRBV12-5,TGTGCTAGTGGTTTTAACTCACGGGACAACCAAAATCAGCCCCAGCATTTT,CASGFNSRDNQNQPQHF
.,TRBJ1-2,.,TRBV7-6,TGTGCCAGCAGCTTAGGTGCAGTACATGGCTACACCTTC,CASSLGAVHGYTF
.,TRBJ1-1,.,TRBV25-1,TGTGCCAGCAGTGAATGGGCGGGCGGCCCTGAAGCTTTCTTT,CASSEWAGGPEAFF
few,TRBJ2-7,.,TRBV6-1,TGTGCCAGTTCGGACGGACCCTACGAGCAGTACTTC,CASSDGPYEQYF
.,TRBJ2-7,TRBD1,TRBV12-3/TRBV12-4,TGTGCCAGCACATTCCGGGACAGGACCTACGAGCAGTACTTC,CASTFRDRTYEQYF
.,TRBJ2-4,.,TRBV27,TGTGCCAGCAGTTCCAGGGTAGCCAAAAACATTCAGTACTTC,CASSSRVAKNIQYF
few,TRBJ1-2,.,TRBV29-1,TGCAGCGTCCCATCCCCGGATAGCCAACACTATGGCTACACCTTC,CSVPSPDSQHYGYTF
.,TRBJ2-4,TRBD1,TRBV2,TGTGCCAGCATGAAGCAGGGGGCGGGTGAGGACATTCAGTACTTC,CASMKQGAGEDIQYF
few,TRBJ2-7,.,TRBV19,TGTGCCAGTAGTATGGTGGGGGCCTCCTACGAGCAGTACTTC,CASSMVGASYEQYF
.,TRBJ2-4,.,TRBV14,TGTGCCAGCAGCCAAGAATCTGAAGCCAAAAACATTCAGTACTTC,CASSQESEAKNIQYF
.,TRBJ2-5,.,TRBV11-2,TGTGCCAGCAGCTACATTCCCGGGGGGCCCCAAGAGACCCAGTACTTC,CASSYIPGGPQETQYF
few,TRBJ2-3,TRBD2,TRBV7-9,TGTGCCAGCAGCCTATCGGGGGGTTCCGTCGATACGCAGTATTTT,CASSLSGGSVDTQYF
many,TRBJ2-1,TRBD1,TRBV7-9,TGTGCCAGCAGCGATCGGGACAGCTCCTACAATGAGCAGTTCTTC,CASSDRDSSYNEQFF
.,TRBJ1-3,.,TRBV13,TGTGCCAGCAGCTTAGTACCCGGGGGCGATGGAAACACCATATATTTT,CASSLVPGGDGNTIYF
.,TRBJ1-1,.,TRBV7-6,TGTGCCAGCAGCTTAGCTAGGGACAACCCATCGAACACTGAAGCTTTCTTT,CASSLARDNPSNTEAFF
.,TRBJ2-3,.,TRBV5-6,TGTGCCAGCAGCGGATCCGGGACACGAATAATAGTGGATCGCACAGATACGCAGTATTTT,CASSGSGTRIIVDRTDTQYF
.,TRBJ2-1,.,TRBV4-1,TGCGCCAGCGGGAGCCAGAGTGAGCAGTTCTTC,CASGSQSEQFF
.,TRBJ1-2,.,TRBV4-3,TGCGCCAGCAGCCAAGACCGCCGGGGGGGCGATAGGTATGGCTACACCTTC,CASSQDRRGGDRYGYTF
.,TRBJ2-1,TRBD2,TRBV20-1,TGCAGTGCTAGTACGGGGGGGGGCGACAATGAGCAGTTCTTC,CSASTGGGDNEQFF
few,TRBJ2-1,.,TRBV6-1,TGTGCCAGCAGTAACCTTGGCCCGGCGAGCTCCTACAATGAGCAGTTCTTC,CASSNLGPASSYNEQFF
few,TRBJ1-2,.,TRBV7-2,TGTGCCAGCAGCTCAAGGGACAAACCCTATGGCTACACCTTC,CASSSRDKPYGYTF
few,TRBJ2-2,TRBD2,TRBV24-1,TGTGCCACCAGTGACCCAGCGGGGGTCCCCGGGGAGCTGTTTTTT,CATSDPAGVPGELFF
.,TRBJ2-1,TRBD2,TRBV6-1,TGTGCCAGCAGCCCGGGACTAGAATTTGGTGAGCAGTTCTTC,CASSPGLEFGEQFF
few,TRBJ1-5,.,TRBV6-5,TGTGCCACCAGCCCCGAGTCGTCGGATCAGCCCCAGCATTTT,CATSPESSDQPQHF
.,TRBJ1-1,.,TRBV2,TGTGCCAGCGCCCACGACCCAAGGGTAGGGGCTTGGACTGAAGCTTTCTTT,CASAHDPRVGAWTEAFF
.,TRBJ1-1,.,TRBV2,TGTGCCAGCAGTGAAGCGCTTGCGAGCACTGAAGCTTTCTTT,CASSEALASTEAFF
.,TRBJ1-3,TRBD1,TRBV6-5,TGTGCCAGCAGACCCGGGACAGGGGCTTCATGGCCTGGAAACACCATATATTTT,CASRPGTGASWPGNTIYF
.,TRBJ2-5,TRBD2,TRBV6-5,TGTGCCAGCAGTTACGGCGGGGGGCCTCCCCAAGAGACCCAGTACTTC,CASSYGGGPPQETQYF
.,TRBJ2-7,.,TRBV6-6,TGTGCCAGCAGTTACCCACCCCCCTACGAGCAGTACTTC,CASSYPPPYEQYF
.,TRBJ1-2,.,TRBV24-1,TGTGCCATCTCCGGTGGGGGCAGCTACACCTTC,CAISGGGSYTF
.,TRBJ1-4,.,TRBV12-3/TRBV12-4,TGTGCCAGCAGCCACTCGTCCCTCCCTAGGGCGCGGGAAAAACTGTTTTTT,CASSHSSLPRAREKLFF
.,TRBJ2-1,.,TRBV9,TGTACCAGCAGCGTAGGCGGACTCAATGAGCAGTTCTTC,CTSSVGGLNEQFF
.,TRBJ2-1,TRBD2,TRBV7-2,TGTGCCAGCAGCTTCTCGACTAGCGGAGTTCACAATGAGCAGTTCTTC,CASSFSTSGVHNEQFF
many,TRBJ2-3,.,TRBV19,TGTGCCAGTAGTATTGAGGCAGCCGCTGTCGATACGCAGTATTTT,CASSIEAAAVDTQYF
.,TRBJ1-1,.,TRBV4-2,TGTGCCAGCAGCCAAGATGGGGGCGGGGGCGCGAACACTGAAGCTTTCTTT,CASSQDGGGGANTEAFF
.,TRBJ2-1,.,TRBV7-9,TGTGCCAGCAGCTCGGACTCCGGGGGCAATGAGCAGTTCTTC,CASSSDSGGNEQFF
.,TRBJ2-6,.,TRBV10-3,TGTGCCATCAGCCTGGACGGAGAGGTTTCTGGGGCCAACGTCCTGACTTTC,CAISLDGEVSGANVLTF
few,TRBJ1-1,.,TRBV11-2,TGTGCCAGCAGCTTAGAACAGGGTCAGTTCACTGAAGCTTTCTTT,CASSLEQGQFTEAFF
few,TRBJ1-2,.,TRBV4-3,TGCGCCAGCAGCCAAGATTTCGCGGGGAGTGGCTACACCTTC,CASSQDFAGSGYTF
.,TRBJ1-2,.,TRBV6-1,TGTGCCAGCAGTGGAGGGTACTATGGCTACACCTTC,CASSGGYYGYTF
.,TRBJ2-5,.,TRBV27,TGTGCCAGCAGCAGGACAGCTCCGAAGTCCCAAGAGACCCAGTACTTC,CASSRTAPKSQETQYF